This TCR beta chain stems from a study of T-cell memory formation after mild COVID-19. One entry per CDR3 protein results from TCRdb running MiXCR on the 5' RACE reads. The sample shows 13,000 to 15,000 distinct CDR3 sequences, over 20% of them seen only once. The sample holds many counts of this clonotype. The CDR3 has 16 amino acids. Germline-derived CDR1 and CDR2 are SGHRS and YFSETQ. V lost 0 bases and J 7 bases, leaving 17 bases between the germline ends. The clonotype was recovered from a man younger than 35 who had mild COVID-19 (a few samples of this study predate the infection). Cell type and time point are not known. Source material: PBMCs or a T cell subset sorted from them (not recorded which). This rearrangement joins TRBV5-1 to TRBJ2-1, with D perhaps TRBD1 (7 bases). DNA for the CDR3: TGCGCCAGCAGCTTGGGCCCCGAGGGGGCGGGGAATGAGCAGTTCTTC. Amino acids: CASSLGPEGAGNEQFF.